A selection of T cell receptor beta chains follows, all from one sample in a study of control samples from healthy donors and cancer patients. Measured with immunoSEQ multiplex PCR; TCRdb has only the in-frame clones, and not every one. The data hold more than 95,000 clones, with about 89% observed a single time. The sequenced sample was blood. The source is a man in his fifties or sixties in good health. Each CDR3 is given with its conserved first and last residue. Fields, in order: D gene, V gene, J gene, clone size, CDR3 DNA, CDR3 protein. A D gene is named only where the DNA matches it firmly. Clone size is not always given. Where it is, it says once, few, many or a class for expanded clones.

TRBD1	TRBV5-1	TRBJ1-4	-	TGCGCCAGCAGCTTGGATGGACAGGGGATCGAAAAACTGTTTTTT	CASSLDGQGIEKLFF
TRBD1	TRBV5-1	TRBJ1-2	once	TGCGCCAGCAGCTTGGCGGGGACAGCAAACCAACTCTATGGCTACACCTTC	CASSLAGTANQLYGYTF
-	TRBV27	TRBJ1-5	-	TGTGCCAGCAGTTTAGGTCCCTGGGGGGACAATCAGCCCCAGCATTTT	CASSLGPWGDNQPQHF
-	TRBV9	TRBJ1-2	-	TGTGCCAGCAGCGTACTTGGGAGGGTATACACCTTC	CASSVLGRVYTF
TRBD1	TRBV19	TRBJ1-2	-	TGTGCCAGTAGTATAGGGGGCCGACAGGGTGGCTATGGCTACACCTTC	CASSIGGRQGGYGYTF
TRBD1	TRBV3-1/TRBV3-2	TRBJ2-7	-	TGTGCCAGCAGCCAGGAAAGGGACAGGGTGGGCGAGCAGTACTTC	CASSQERDRVGEQYF
-	TRBV4-2	TRBJ2-2	once	TGTGCCAGCAGCCAAGAAAGAAGTAGGGGCGTACGGCAGTCCGGGGAGCTGTTTTTT	CASSQERSRGVRQSGELFF
-	TRBV19	TRBJ2-3	-	TGTGCCAGTAGTATGTCCCAGGGTAGTGCAGATACGCAGTATTTT	CASSMSQGSADTQYF
-	TRBV10-1	TRBJ1-5	-	TGCGCCAGCTTTTTATTGGGGGGCCATCAGCCCCAGCATTTT	CASFLLGGHQPQHF
-	TRBV4-2	TRBJ1-4	-	TGTGCCAGCAGCCAAGATCGGTTATGGGGTAAGGGGGAAAAACTGTTTTTT	CASSQDRLWGKGEKLFF
TRBD1	TRBV25-1	TRBJ2-2	-	TGTGCCAGCAGTGAATTTCGTGGGACAGTGAACACCGGGGAGCTGTTTTTT	CASSEFRGTVNTGELFF
-	TRBV28	TRBJ2-7	-	TGTGCCAGCAGTTTAAGCGACCCACTAGGCGAGCAGTACTTC	CASSLSDPLGEQYF
-	TRBV15	TRBJ2-7	-	TGTGCCACCAGCAGAGAGTCCCTGTACGAGCAGTACTTC	CATSRESLYEQYF
TRBD1	TRBV19	TRBJ1-5	-	TGTGCCAGTAGTATAGATCCGCCGGACAGGGGGGCGGCTAATCAGCCCCAGCATTTT	CASSIDPPDRGAANQPQHF
TRBD1	TRBV7-3	TRBJ1-2	once	TGTGCCAGCAGCTCCAGCGCATCCGGGACAGGTTCAGGCTACACCTTC	CASSSSASGTGSGYTF
TRBD2	TRBV7-2	TRBJ2-5	-	TGTGCCAGCAGCTTATGGACTAGCGGGGGGGCCCAGTACTTC	CASSLWTSGGAQYF
TRBD1	TRBV19	TRBJ1-2	-	TGTGCCAGTACTGGGACAGGCCATAACTATGGCTACACCTTC	CASTGTGHNYGYTF
-	TRBV4-1	TRBJ2-7	-	TGCGCCAGCAGCCCAGCCTCGGGGGGCATCGTATACGAGCAGTACTTC	CASSPASGGIVYEQYF
TRBD1	TRBV7-3	TRBJ2-2	-	TGTGCCAGCAGCTTAATGAGGACAGGGGGTCCCGGGAACACCGGGGAGCTGTTTTTT	CASSLMRTGGPGNTGELFF
TRBD1	TRBV9	TRBJ1-3	-	TGTGCCAGCAGCGTTTGGCCTCAGGGGGCTGGCTCTGGAAACACCATATATTTT	CASSVWPQGAGSGNTIYF
TRBD1	TRBV7-2	TRBJ2-7	-	TGTGCCAGCAGCTGGCAACAGGGGGCGACCTACGAGCAGTACTTC	CASSWQQGATYEQYF
-	TRBV7-9	TRBJ1-2	-	TGTGCCAGCAGCTCCACCGGGACTCCACCCCCATATGGCTACACCTTC	CASSSTGTPPPYGYTF
TRBD1	TRBV25-1	TRBJ1-5	-	TGTGCCAGCAGTGGACAGGGACAGCCCCAGCATTTT	CASSGQGQPQHF
-	TRBV11-2	TRBJ2-3	-	TGTGCCAGCAGCTTCTCTCCTGGGGGGCGAGGGGATACGCAGTATTTT	CASSFSPGGRGDTQYF
-	TRBV5-6	TRBJ1-2	-	TGTGCCAGCAGCTATATTCAGGGGAGCTATGGCTACACCTTC	CASSYIQGSYGYTF
-	TRBV6-5	TRBJ2-7	-	TGTGCCAGCAGTCCGGGACCCGGGTCCTACGAGCAGTACTTC	CASSPGPGSYEQYF
-	TRBV25-1	TRBJ1-4	-	TGTGCCAGCACTAAGGGACCAACTAATGAAAAACTGTTTTTT	CASTKGPTNEKLFF
-	TRBV18	TRBJ1-2	-	TGTGCCAGCTCAGATCCAGGAGCTGGCTACACCTTC	CASSDPGAGYTF
TRBD1	TRBV9	TRBJ2-1	-	TGTGCCAGCAGCGTATCGACAGGGGCGGACAATGAGCAGTTCTTC	CASSVSTGADNEQFF
-	TRBV30	TRBJ1-3	-	TGTGCCTGGACGACAGGCCTCTCTGGAAACACCATATATTTT	CAWTTGLSGNTIYF
-	TRBV27	TRBJ1-2	-	TGTGCAGACGACGACTGGCCGGGGCACTATGGCTACACCTTC	CADDDWPGHYGYTF
-	TRBV19	TRBJ2-7	-	TGTGCCAGTAGTGAGCAAGCAGGGCCCTCCTACGAGCAGTACTTC	CASSEQAGPSYEQYF
-	TRBV9	TRBJ1-4	-	TGTGCCAGCAGCGTAGCAGGGGTCACAACTAATGAAAAACTGTTTTTT	CASSVAGVTTNEKLFF
-	TRBV6-5	TRBJ1-6	-	TGTGCCAGCAGATCGCCCGAGGGCTATAATTCACCCCTCCACTTT	CASRSPEGYNSPLHF
-	TRBV19	TRBJ1-3	once	TGTGCCGTCGCCGGGGGCTCTGGAAACACCATATATTTT	CAVAGGSGNTIYF
-	TRBV28	TRBJ2-4	-	TGTGCCAGCAGTTTGAGTGGGATAGCCAAAAACATTCAGTACTTC	CASSLSGIAKNIQYF
-	TRBV4-1	TRBJ2-3	-	TGCGCCAGCAGCCAACCCCCGGGATTGGGCACAGATACGCAGTATTTT	CASSQPPGLGTDTQYF
-	TRBV27	TRBJ2-5	-	TGTGCCAGCAGCTTAAGGGGACTCCAAGAGACCCAGTACTTC	CASSLRGLQETQYF
TRBD1	TRBV3-1/TRBV3-2	TRBJ1-3	-	TGTGCCAGCATGGCAGGGGGGAGGTCTGGAAACACCATATATTTT	CASMAGGRSGNTIYF
-	TRBV28	TRBJ1-6	once	TGTGCCAGCAGTTATAGACGCTCACCCCTCCACTTT	CASSYRRSPLHF
TRBD1	TRBV11-2	TRBJ2-1	-	TGTGCCAGCAGCTTAGTGCCAGGGGGTTACAATGAGCAGTTCTTC	CASSLVPGGYNEQFF
-	TRBV7-2	TRBJ1-1	-	TGTGCCAGCAGCTTCTTGGGGGAGAACACTGAAGCTTTCTTT	CASSFLGENTEAFF
-	TRBV2	TRBJ1-5	-	TGTGCCAGCAGGGGGCAGCTTAGCAATCAGCCCCAGCATTTT	CASRGQLSNQPQHF
TRBD1	TRBV6-5	TRBJ2-1	-	TGTGCCAGCAGTCGGGGACAGGGCAAATACAATGAGCAGTTCTTC	CASSRGQGKYNEQFF
-	TRBV5-1	TRBJ2-3	few	TGCGCCAGCAGCTTATATGGACAATCCTCTAGGTCCACAGATACGCAGTATTTT	CASSLYGQSSRSTDTQYF
TRBD1	TRBV5-1	TRBJ1-2	-	TGCGCCAGCAGCGCCGGGACAGTACCTACCAACTATGGCTACACCTTC	CASSAGTVPTNYGYTF
-	TRBV11-1	TRBJ1-1	-	TGTGCCAGCAGCTTAGTGGGGTCGGGGACTGAAGCTTTCTTT	CASSLVGSGTEAFF
TRBD1	TRBV18	TRBJ1-6	-	TGTGCCAGCTCACTGATGGGACAGAATAATTCACCCCTCCACTTT	CASSLMGQNNSPLHF
TRBD2	TRBV30	TRBJ2-1	-	TGTGCCTGGTGTATAGCGGGGTCCTACAATGAGCAGTTCTTC	CAWCIAGSYNEQFF
-	TRBV5-1	TRBJ2-7	few	TGCGCCAGCAGCCTCCCGGGAGTGTCCTACGAGCAGTACTTC	CASSLPGVSYEQYF
-	TRBV7-3	TRBJ2-7	-	TGTGCCAGCAGCCCATTATACTACGAGCAGTACTTC	CASSPLYYEQYF
-	TRBV7-3	TRBJ1-1	-	TGTGCCAGCAGCTTGACGGCCCTGAACACTGAAGCTTTCTTT	CASSLTALNTEAFF
TRBD2	TRBV28	TRBJ2-3	-	TGTGCCAGTTGGACTAGCGGGGGCTCCAGCACAGATACGCAGTATTTT	CASWTSGGSSTDTQYF
-	TRBV2	TRBJ2-2	few	TGTGCCAGCGGTCCGGGGTCTGGGAACACCGGGGAGCTGTTTTTT	CASGPGSGNTGELFF
TRBD1	TRBV19	TRBJ1-1	-	TGTGCCAGTATTGACAGGGGAAACACTGAAGCTTTCTTT	CASIDRGNTEAFF